The entry that follows covers one TCR beta chain sequence. Its binding antigen is unknown. One base away there is no much larger clone; base qualities are not given. The library was obtained by multiplex PCR. Sequencing used an Illumina HiSeq 4000. TCR beta libraries were built with iRepertoire HTBI primers and Arm-PCR amplification of CDR3 regions. Gel purification was performed on PCR products prior to sequencing. On the study's bioinformatics: Across samples, 60 to 70 TRBV and roughly 15 TRBJ segments were identified and used for gene usage analysis of CDR3 amino acid clonotypes. COPE and FqMerger were used to merge filtered high-quality paired reads into contigs. BLAST was used to align contigs to the IMGT TRBV, TRBD and TRBJ reference genes, and CDR3 was defined following IMGT. Clonotypes above 0.1% frequency were classified as highly expanded clones. Shannon entropy served as the measure of repertoire diversity, while the Gini coefficient captured V-J evenness. A clonotype was considered public if more than one individual shared it. Starting from the raw public reads, TCRdb applied fastp trimming at Q25, assembled clones with MiXCR and retained in-frame beta chains. Every CDR3 protein is listed once, alongside the most common genes and DNA of its rows. TCRdb, rather than the study authors, made the V and J calls. The sample table records hundreds of thousands of distinct CDR3 sequences; around 15% of these occur just once. 22% of the sample is held by the ten biggest clonotypes.

The data stem from a study of regulatory T cells in long-lasting Graves disease (TCRdb year 2021). As for the study more broadly: In the newly diagnosed Graves' disease group, patients had been taking antithyroid drugs for less than 3 months. A total of 35 or so samples were covered by TCR sequencing, comprising around 13 persistent and around 20 newly diagnosed Graves' disease patients. The study was conducted in China and was registered as a clinical trial. Peripheral blood TCR sequencing and RNA sequencing compared persistent Graves' disease patients with newly diagnosed Graves' disease patients. The investigation overall reported the following: A larger number of public clonotypes was shared among persistent patients (2,741) than among newly diagnosed patients (around 870). Lower TCR Shannon entropy and fewer highly expanded clones were observed in persistent Graves' disease patients than in newly diagnosed patients, which suggested clonal expansion. The study examined only peripheral blood because the primary lesion, thyroid tissue, could not be accessed. Only the TCR beta chain was sequenced and analyzed. The authors acknowledged the small sample size as a limitation that may reduce accuracy. Preferential use of TRBV28, TRBJ1-2 and TRBJ2-5 was observed in persistent disease, whereas TRBV20-1 and TRBJ2-1 were favored in newly diagnosed disease.

The intended sense of this specimen's time point label: newly diagnosed GD, antithyroid drugs for less than 3 months. RNA was extracted from PBMCs in TRIzol for both TCR sequencing and RNA sequencing. The diagnosis of Graves' disease was made according to American Thyroid Association guidelines. Recruitment of patients was carried out at an endocrinology department in Xi'an, China. Each patient gave approximately 9.7 milliliters of peripheral blood, collected in an EDTA anticoagulant tube. Ficoll Paque Plus density gradient separation was used to isolate PBMCs, and no further T cell sorting was done. An Agilent 2100 Bioanalyzer and agarose gel were used to check RNA quality, while a NanoDrop 2000 measured RNA concentration. The CDR3 numbers 16 residues from cysteine through phenylalanine. The sequence is cut down to CDR3 DNA, 48 bases in frame from base 1. CDR1 and CDR2 are drawn from the germline V gene: KGHSH, LQKENI. Trimming removed 6 bases from V and 7 bases from J; the gene matches leave 15 bases unexplained.

Sequenced here: peripheral blood mononuclear cells (PBMCs), sampled at new diagnosis, from a patient treated with antithyroid drugs. The clonotype comes from a female donor with Graves disease. In this chain, TRBV18 is recombined with TRBJ2-1, with TRBD2 identical over 7 junction bases. The CDR3 protein is CASSPPSGRAKNEQFF. In nucleotide form, the sequence is TGTGCCAGCTCCCCCCCATCGGGGAGGGCCAAGAATGAGCAGTTCTTC.